This T cell receptor (beta chain) was sequenced for a study of cytomegalovirus exposure and HLA in healthy donors. As for this clone: Its antigen is as yet unknown.

The CDR3 spans 14 residues. CDR1 is SGHAT and CDR2 is FQNNGV in the germline V gene. With 5 bases clipped from V and 12 bases from J, the junction kept 7 bases outside the gene matches. Regarding the study as a whole: TRBV6-2, TRBV6-3 and other indistinguishable V segments were excluded.

This PCR relied on a set of 60 Vbeta primers and 13 Jbeta primers. Assay: immunoSEQ multiplex PCR; the TCRdb copy retains only in-frame clones and omits some. The sample includes some 110,000 clones. The receptor's source is a man aged 25-40 years in good health and CMV-seronegative. Sequencing was performed on PBMCs. The rearrangement uses TRBV11-2 and TRBJ2-1; 13 bases align to TRBD2. CDR3 sequence reads: CASSPGLAGHRQFF. CDR3 sequence (DNA): TGTGCCAGCAGCCCGGGACTAGCGGGGCACCGGCAGTTCTTC.